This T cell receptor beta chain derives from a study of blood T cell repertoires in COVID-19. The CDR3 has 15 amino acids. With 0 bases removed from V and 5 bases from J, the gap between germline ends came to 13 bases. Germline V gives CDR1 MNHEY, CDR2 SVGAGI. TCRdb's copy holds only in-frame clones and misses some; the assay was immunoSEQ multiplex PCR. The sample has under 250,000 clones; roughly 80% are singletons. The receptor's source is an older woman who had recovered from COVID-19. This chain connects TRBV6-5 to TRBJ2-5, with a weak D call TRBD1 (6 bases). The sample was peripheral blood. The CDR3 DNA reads TGTGCCAGCAGTTACTCAGTGCCAGGGGTGGAGACCCAGTACTTC. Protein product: CASSYSVPGVETQYF.